This is a list of T cell receptor beta chains from one sample in a study of control samples from healthy donors and cancer patients. TCRdb keeps only in-frame clones here, not all; method: immunoSEQ multiplex PCR. This sample has about 160,000 clones, with roughly 94% found just once. The material sequenced was blood. Receptors were obtained from a woman between 40 and 55 years old in good health. The conserved cysteine and the conserved F or W are not part of the CDR3 here. Each record gives: CDR3 length, V gene, J gene, CDR3 protein.

>10|TRBV19|TRBJ1-1
ASMGRATEAF
>13|TRBV5-6|TRBJ2-3
ASSLIGDSTDTQY
>13|TRBV4-1|TRBJ2-5
ASSQEGSGAGTQY
>11|TRBV21-1|TRBJ1-2
ATRQDSNYGYT
>12|TRBV13|TRBJ2-7
ASSLDGGIYEQY
>13|TRBV5-1|TRBJ2-5
ASSWGTGGQETQY
>10|TRBV5-1|TRBJ2-1
ASSLAGNEQF
>14|TRBV7-2|TRBJ1-5
ASSLDTGRPNQPQH
>14|TRBV5-1|TRBJ2-1
ASSLAKLGLYNEQF
>14|TRBV9|TRBJ2-2
ASSPSSRSNTGELF
>15|TRBV9|TRBJ2-6
ASSRRELKSGANVLT
>11|TRBV6-5|TRBJ2-7
ASKGTGTYEQY
>13|TRBV2|TRBJ1-2
ASSLGAGRGYGYT
>11|TRBV6-5|TRBJ1-5
ASIKESNQPQH